One sample yielded the 3 T cell receptor gamma chains listed below, sequenced in a study of gamma-delta T cells after stem cell transplantation. With CATT, TCRdb re-called clones from the RT-PCR reads. The data hold 1,500 to 2,000 gamma-chain clones, with 15% to 20% observed a single time. Sequenced sample: gamma-delta T cells. The receptor set was obtained from a human donor. It is not recorded whose cells these are; they may come from a transplant donor.

This clone was seen a handful of times. The chain uses TRGV5 and TRGJ1 or TRGJ2. Unmatched junction bases numbered 4, after V lost 0 bases and J lost 5 bases. Looked up from germline, CDR1 is VINAFY and CDR2 is YDVSNSKD. The CDR3 sequence is 13 residues long. The CDR3 loop is CATWDRPDYKKLF. In nucleotides, the CDR3 is TGTGCCACCTGGGACAGGCCTGATTATAAGAAACTCTTT.

Note on this clone: The same CDR3 also results from other DNA sequences found in this sample. This rearrangement joins TRGV4 to TRGJ1 or TRGJ2. Germline CDR1 reads EGSTGY; CDR2 reads YDSYTSSV. V lost 0 bases and J lost 3; bases outside the gene matches: 5. The CDR3 is 14 amino acids. This CDR3 is CATWDGPGYYKKLF. The DNA for the CDR3 is TGTGCCACCTGGGATGGGCCAGGTTATTATAAGAAACTCTTT.

CDR3 protein: CATWEGCDYKKLF. The CDR3 DNA sequence: TGTGCCACCTGGGAGGGGTGCGATTATAAGAAACTCTTT. The V gene is TRGV2, the J gene TRGJ1 or TRGJ2. The CDR3 contains 13 residues. V dropped 4 bases and J dropped 5; count of bases not matched to a gene: 8. Per germline, CDR1 EGSNGY and CDR2 YDSYNSKV.